The sequence of this T cell receptor beta chain was determined in a study of blood T cell repertoires in COVID-19. Overall study context: There were acute and convalescent COVID-19 samples, and they came from the United States, Italy and Spain.

CDR3 length: 13 amino acids. Germline V gene lookup returns CDR1 SNHLY and CDR2 FYNNEI. Deletions cut 7 bases from V and 6 bases from J, with 15 bases between. Data came from immunoSEQ multiplex PCR; TCRdb stores just in-frame clones and leaves some out. The sample consists of hundreds of thousands of clones, 70% to 90% of them appearing once. The rearrangement links TRBV2 to TRBJ1-2; TRBD1 might be the D (6 bases). The sample comprised PBMCs or T cells enriched from blood (not recorded which). The receptor was isolated from a man in his thirties or forties who had recovered from COVID-19. The CDR3 reads CASIKTGSNGYTF. CDR3 nucleotide sequence: TGTGCCAGCATTAAGACAGGCAGTAATGGCTACACCTTC.